One sample yielded the 30 T cell receptor beta chains listed below, sequenced in a study of identical twins. TCRdb re-called the 5' RACE reads through MiXCR, storing one row per CDR3 protein. The data show about 890,000 distinct CDR3 sequences, with over 9% seen just once and 1.5% to 2% held by the top ten. This same sample was also part of a study on yellow fever vaccine responses in identical twins.

Material for sequencing was PBMCs. These receptors came from a young woman in good health.

The rearrangement uses TRBV25-1 and TRBJ2-2; D unclear. Trimming removed 7 bases at V and 0 bases at J, with 6 bases between. This CDR3 has 13 amino acids. Germline V lookup: CDR1 MGHDK, CDR2 SYGVNS. The CDR3 DNA follows: TGTGCCAGCATGCCGGCGAACACCGGGGAGCTGTTTTTT. Translated: CASMPANTGELFF.

This clonotype was found a few times. The chain links TRBV5-6 to TRBJ2-7; unclear D gene. There are 13 residues in the CDR3. The germline V and J ends were trimmed by 2 bases and 7 bases, with 13 bases remaining between them. The V gene's germline CDR1 is SGHDT and CDR2 YYEEEE. This chain's CDR3 is CASSLVAVWEQYF. In DNA, the CDR3 is TGTGCCAGCAGCTTAGTCGCAGTCTGGGAGCAGTACTTC.

This clonotype has at least ten counts. The genes are TRBV28 and TRBJ2-1; 10 nucleotides agree with TRBD2. This CDR3 region has 18 residues. V gave up 8 bases and J gave up 0 bases; unmatched junction bases: 13. Germline values: CDR1 MDHEN, CDR2 SYDVKM. CDR3 DNA: TGTGCCAGCGGGGTTCCTAGCGGGAGATACAGCTCCTACAATGAGCAGTTCTTC. It encodes CASGVPSGRYSSYNEQFF.

This clonotype was picked up many times. This chain uses TRBV7-9 with TRBJ2-2; tentatively, D is TRBD1 (5 bases). Germline CDR1 SEHNR, CDR2 FQNEAQ (reference sequence). The length of the CDR3 is 14 residues. V shed 7 bases and J shed 0 bases, with 9 bases lying between them. The CDR3 sequence is CASTPTANTGELFF. The CDR3 coding sequence is TGTGCCAGCACCCCGACAGCGAACACCGGGGAGCTGTTTTTT.

This clonotype was counted a few times. This sequence joins TRBV21-1 and TRBJ2-7. TRBV21-1 is deemed a pseudogene. There are 14 residues in the CDR3. The DNA of the CDR3 is TGTGCCAGCAGCAAGACACCTTCCCCGTACGAGCAGTACGTC. Translation gives CASSKTPSPYEQYV.

This clonotype came up many times. The V call is TRBV12-3 or TRBV12-4, the J call TRBJ2-1, with 9 bases identical to TRBD2. This CDR3 is 16 amino acids long. V lost 6 bases and J lost 0; bases outside the gene matches: 6. In DNA form, the CDR3 reads TGTGCCAGCAGCTCCAATAGCGGGAGCTCCTACAATGAGCAGTTCTTC. It yields the protein CASSSNSGSSYNEQFF.

This clonotype was seen a handful of times. The chain employs TRBV7-8 and TRBJ2-1; D assignment may be TRBD1 or TRBD2 (5 bases each). Looked up from germline, CDR1 is SGHVS and CDR2 is FQNEAQ. The CDR3 is 16 residues long. V lost 7 bases and J lost 4, with 20 bases in between. The chain's CDR3 is CASILTRHWGYNEQFF. The DNA for the CDR3 is TGTGCCAGCATCCTAACTAGGCACTGGGGGTACAATGAGCAGTTCTTC.

This rearrangement joins TRBV20-1 to TRBJ2-5; the match to TRBD2 covers 14 bases. This CDR3 contains 17 residues. In germline, CDR1 is DFQATT, CDR2 SNEGSKA (reference sequence). After removal of 2 bases from V and 4 bases from J, the junction contained 9 bases not matched to a gene. In DNA, the CDR3 is TGCAGTGCTAGATCCCGACTAGCGGGGGGGCCGGTAGAGACCCAGTACTTC. It codes for CSARSRLAGGPVETQYF.

This chain uses TRBV7-6 with TRBJ1-5, with a weak D call TRBD1 (5 bases). Germline values: CDR1 SGHVS, CDR2 FNYEAQ. Trimming cost V 9 bases and J 7 bases, with 16 bases left between them. The CDR3 consists of 13 residues. The CDR3 here is CASGAGTGQPQHF. The CDR3 nucleotides read TGTGCCAGTGGCGCAGGGACGGGGCAGCCCCAGCATTTT. Using reference TRBV7-6 and TRBJ1-5 for the parts outside the CDR3, the full variable domain is GAGVSQSPRYKVTKRGQDVALRCDPISGHVSLYWYRQALGQGPEFLTYFNYEAQQDKSGLPNDRFSAERPEGSISTLTIQRTEQRDSAMYRCASGAGTGQPQHFGDGTRLSIL.

This clonotype was recorded at least ten times. The J gene is TRBJ2-2, the V gene TRBV5-1, with 9 nucleotides matching TRBD2. CDR3 length: 15 amino acids. With V trimmed by 5 bases and J by 1 base, 3 bases remained unmatched. Per the germline V gene, CDR1 is SGHRS and CDR2 is YFSETQ. The CDR3 region is CASSPTSGNTGELFF. The CDR3 DNA sequence: TGCGCCAGCAGTCCGACTAGCGGGAACACCGGGGAGCTGTTTTTT.

This chain connects TRBV27 to TRBJ2-1; perhaps TRBD2 as D (6 bases). The CDR3 sequence is 16 residues long. With 5 bases removed from V and 3 bases from J, the gap between germline ends came to 17 bases. Germline CDR1 reads MNHEY; CDR2 reads SMNVEV (reference sequence). CDR3 amino acids: CASSPMGGGFYNEQFF. The CDR3 bases are TGTGCCAGCAGTCCCATGGGTGGAGGGTTCTACAATGAGCAGTTCTTC.

The rearrangement uses TRBV10-3 and TRBJ2-3; tentatively, D is TRBD2 (5 bases). With 10 bases removed from V and 2 bases from J, the gap between germline ends came to 16 bases. Germline values: CDR1 ENHRY, CDR2 SYGVKD. The CDR3 spans 14 residues. CDR3: CATTFEEVTDTQYF. The CDR3 DNA reads TGTGCCACTACCTTCGAGGAGGTCACAGATACGCAGTATTTT.

V is TRBV2 and J is TRBJ1-1; D unresolved. Between the trimmed V and J ends, which lost 7 bases and 4 bases, there was a span of 13 bases. The length of the CDR3 is 13 residues. CDR1 and CDR2 from the germline V gene are SNHLY and FYNNEI. CDR3: CASIRTEGTEAFF. The CDR3, as DNA: TGTGCCAGCATCCGCACCGAAGGCACTGAAGCTTTCTTT.

The genes are TRBV29-1 and TRBJ2-1; the match to TRBD2 covers 7 bases. Unmatched junction bases numbered 5, after V lost 4 bases and J lost 2 bases. The CDR3 sequence is 14 residues long. From germline, CDR1 is SQVTM and CDR2 ANQGSEA. The CDR3 sequence is CSVAGAGTYNEQFF. CDR3 bases: TGCAGCGTTGCTGGAGCGGGGACCTACAATGAGCAGTTCTTC.

The V call is TRBV29-1, the J call TRBJ2-3; no clear D gene. The CDR3 is 13 residues long. CDR1 and CDR2 from the germline V gene are SQVTM and ANQGSEA. Trimming took 3 bases from V and 6 from J, leaving 13 bases between them. CDR3 sequence: CSVEVYGPDTQYF. The CDR3, as DNA: TGCAGCGTTGAGGTTTACGGCCCCGATACGCAGTATTTT.

This clonotype was picked up a small number of times. The CDR3 region is CASSVGEGAYGNTIYF. In DNA, the CDR3 is TGTGCCAGCAGCGTAGGCGAGGGGGCATACGGAAACACCATATATTTT. The V gene is TRBV9, the J gene TRBJ1-3; the match to TRBD1 covers 7 bases. After removal of 0 bases from V and 4 bases from J, the junction contained 7 bases not matched to a gene. The CDR3 sequence is 16 residues long. The germline CDR1 and CDR2 sequences are SGDLS and YYNGEE.

This clonotype was counted a few times. The rearrangement links TRBV12-3 or TRBV12-4 to TRBJ1-2, with 12 bases lining up with TRBD1. V was pared by 6 bases and J by 7 bases, with 9 bases of the junction left unmatched. The CDR3 sequence is 15 residues long. CDR3 sequence reads: CASSPQGQGASGYTF. The CDR3 coding sequence is TGTGCCAGCAGCCCCCAGGGACAGGGGGCGAGTGGCTACACCTTC.

This clonotype was seen more than once but under ten times. This rearrangement joins TRBV7-9 to TRBJ2-1; D gene ambiguous. This CDR3 has 16 amino acids. Deletions cut 3 bases from V and 10 bases from J, with 22 bases between. Germline V lookup: CDR1 SEHNR, CDR2 FQNEAQ (reference sequence). The CDR3 DNA reads TGTGCCAGCAGCTTCCGACCTGCACTCCAGTTTTTGGAGCAGTTCTTC. This codes for CASSFRPALQFLEQFF.

This clonotype was seen repeatedly, ten times or more. J is TRBJ1-1 and V is TRBV4-2, with TRBD1 matching 9 bases. J gave up 1 base and V 3 bases, and 9 bases lay outside the gene matches. Germline V gene sequence: CDR1 LGHNA, CDR2 YNFKEQ. This CDR3 has 17 residues. CDR3 amino acids: CASSQTGGLLRNTEAFF. CDR3 DNA: TGTGCCAGCAGCCAGACAGGGGGACTACTCCGGAACACTGAAGCTTTCTTT.

The chain carries TRBV20-1 and TRBJ2-1, with 8 bases lining up with TRBD2. Germline CDR1 DFQATT, CDR2 SNEGSKA (reference sequence). The J segment lost 6 bases and the V segment lost 6 bases, leaving 13 bases of the junction unmatched. The CDR3 is 15 amino acids. This CDR3 reads CSAGPLAEESNEQFF. The DNA of the CDR3 is TGCAGTGCAGGACCACTAGCGGAGGAATCCAATGAGCAGTTCTTC.

In DNA, the CDR3 is TGTGCCAGCAGACGGACAGGGACCTCGAGCAATGAGCAGTTCTTC. Encoded protein: CASRRTGTSSNEQFF. V is TRBV14 and J is TRBJ2-1; 8 bases match TRBD1. Per the germline V gene, CDR1 is SGHDN and CDR2 is FVKESK. CDR3 size: 15 residues. Losses at the gene ends were 6 bases for V and 6 bases for J; bases not matched to a gene: 10.

J is TRBJ2-1 and V is TRBV13; tentatively, D is TRBD2 (6 bases). CDR1 PRHDT and CDR2 FYEKMQ come from the germline V gene (reference sequence). The V end lost 5 bases, the J end lost 0 bases, and 11 bases lay between the germline ends. This CDR3 comprises 15 residues. The CDR3 is CASSRGLSSYNEQFF. The CDR3 nucleotides read TGTGCCAGCAGCCGGGGACTGAGCTCCTACAATGAGCAGTTCTTC.

The CDR3 coding sequence is TGTGCCAGCAGTGAAAACCTGGCTGGCTACAATGAGCAGTTCTTC. This gives the protein CASSENLAGYNEQFF. The chain uses TRBV6-4 and TRBJ2-1; D remains ambiguous. The CDR3 length is 15 residues. V lost 3 bases and J 3 bases, leaving 12 bases between the germline ends. Germline loops: CDR1 MRHNA, CDR2 SNTAGT.

The rearrangement links TRBV10-3 to TRBJ1-2, with D maybe TRBD1 (6 bases). Looked up from germline, CDR1 is ENHRY and CDR2 is SYGVKD. The CDR3 sequence is 16 residues long. Deletions cut 1 base from V and 0 bases from J, with 12 bases between. CDR3 nucleotides: TGTGCCATCAGTGAGTTCCAGGGGACCGCTAACTATGGCTACACCTTC. As protein: CAISEFQGTANYGYTF.

The chain carries TRBV19 and TRBJ2-6, with D unresolved. Deletions cut 3 bases from V and 0 bases from J, with 12 bases between. The germline V gene encodes CDR1 LNHDA and CDR2 SQIVND (reference sequence). The CDR3 is 17 residues long. CDR3 sequence: CASSIDLTRSGANVLTF. The CDR3 DNA is TGTGCCAGTAGTATTGATCTAACACGCTCTGGGGCCAACGTCCTGACTTTC.

This clonotype was observed at least ten times. CDR3 DNA: TGTGCCAGCAGCCCCGGGTTTAAGCTGGATGAGCAGTTCTTC. It codes for CASSPGFKLDEQFF. This rearrangement joins TRBV12-3 or TRBV12-4 to TRBJ2-1; no reliable D call. The CDR3 spans 14 residues. V was clipped by 6 bases and J by 8 bases, with 17 bases between them.

This clonotype was detected a few times. The chain carries TRBV7-9 and TRBJ2-7, with 7 positions matching TRBD1. V lost 4 bases, J lost 4 bases, and 7 bases stayed unmatched. This CDR3 comprises 14 residues. The germline V gene has CDR1 SEHNR and CDR2 FQNEAQ (reference sequence). CDR3 amino acids: CASSSQGLVYEQYF. DNA of the CDR3: TGTGCCAGCAGCTCACAGGGGCTGGTGTACGAGCAGTACTTC. Using reference TRBV7-9 and TRBJ2-7 for the parts outside the CDR3, the full variable domain is DTGVSQNPRHKITKRGQNVTFRCDPISEHNRLYWYRQTLGQGPEFLTYFQNEAQLEKSRLLSDRFSAERPKGSFSTLEIQRTEQGDSAMYLCASSSQGLVYEQYFGPGTRLTVT.

This clonotype was seen repeatedly, ten times or more. This chain links TRBV10-3 with TRBJ2-1; TRBD2 is a possible D gene (8 bases). The CDR3 runs 16 residues. CDR1 and CDR2 (germline): ENHRY, SYGVKD. Deletions cut 3 bases from V and 2 bases from J, with 14 bases between. The DNA of the CDR3 is TGTGCCATCAGTGATACCGGGAGGGGGCCCTACAATGAGCAGTTCTTC. It codes for CAISDTGRGPYNEQFF.

Only a few counts were recorded for this clonotype. The gene calls are TRBV12-3 or TRBV12-4 and TRBJ2-2; D remains ambiguous. The CDR3 is 16 amino acids. Trimming took off 3 bases at V and 0 bases at J, with 11 bases between the two ends. CDR3 sequence: CASSFPFGANTGELFF. CDR3 nucleotide sequence: TGTGCCAGCAGTTTCCCCTTCGGCGCGAACACCGGGGAGCTGTTTTTT.

This clonotype was counted many times. V is TRBV7-9 and J is TRBJ2-5, with a weak D call TRBD2 (5 bases). V dropped 0 bases and J dropped 5 bases, with 10 bases sitting between them. CDR1 is SEHNR and CDR2 is FQNEAQ in the germline V gene (reference sequence). This CDR3 region has 14 residues. This CDR3 reads CASSLARVGETQYF. In DNA, the CDR3 is TGTGCCAGCAGCTTAGCGCGGGTAGGGGAGACCCAGTACTTC.